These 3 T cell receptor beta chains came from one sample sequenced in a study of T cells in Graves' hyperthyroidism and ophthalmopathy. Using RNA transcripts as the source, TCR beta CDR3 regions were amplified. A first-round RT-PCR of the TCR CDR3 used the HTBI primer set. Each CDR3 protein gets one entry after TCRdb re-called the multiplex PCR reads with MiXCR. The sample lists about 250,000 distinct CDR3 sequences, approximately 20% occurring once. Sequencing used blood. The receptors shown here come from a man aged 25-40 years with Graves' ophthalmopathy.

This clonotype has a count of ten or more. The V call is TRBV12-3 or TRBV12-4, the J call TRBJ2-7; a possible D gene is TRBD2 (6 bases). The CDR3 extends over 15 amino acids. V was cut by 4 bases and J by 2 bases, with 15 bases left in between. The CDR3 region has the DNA TGTGCCAGCAGTTCGCACCCCGGACTACCCTACGAGCAGTACTTC. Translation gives CASSSHPGLPYEQYF.

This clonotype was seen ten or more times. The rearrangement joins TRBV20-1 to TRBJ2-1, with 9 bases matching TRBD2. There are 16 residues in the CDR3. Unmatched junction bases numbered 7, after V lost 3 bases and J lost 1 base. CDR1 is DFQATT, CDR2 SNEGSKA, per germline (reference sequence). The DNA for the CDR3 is TGCAGTGCTAGCCCCACGACTAGCGGATCCTACAATGAGCAGTTCTTC. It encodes CSASPTTSGSYNEQFF.

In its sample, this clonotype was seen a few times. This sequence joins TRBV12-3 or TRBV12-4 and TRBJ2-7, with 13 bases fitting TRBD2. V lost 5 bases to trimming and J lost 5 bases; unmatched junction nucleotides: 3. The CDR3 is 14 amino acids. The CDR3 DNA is TGTGCCAGCAGTACCGGACTAGCGGGGGACGAGCAGTACTTC. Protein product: CASSTGLAGDEQYF.